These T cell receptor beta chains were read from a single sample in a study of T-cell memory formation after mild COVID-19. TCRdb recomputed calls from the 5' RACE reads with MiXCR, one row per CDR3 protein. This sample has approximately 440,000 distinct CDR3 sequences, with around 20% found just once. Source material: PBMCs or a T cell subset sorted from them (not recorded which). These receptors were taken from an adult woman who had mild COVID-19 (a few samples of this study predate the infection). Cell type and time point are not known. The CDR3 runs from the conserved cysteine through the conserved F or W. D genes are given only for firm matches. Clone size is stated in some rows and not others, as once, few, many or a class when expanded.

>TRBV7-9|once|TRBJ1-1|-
TGTGCCAGCAGCTTGGGGCCGACCCACACTGAAGCTTTCTTT
CASSLGPTHTEAFF
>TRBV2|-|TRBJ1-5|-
TGTGCCAGCAGTGATTTTGGACAGCAAATCAATCAGCCCCAGCATTTT
CASSDFGQQINQPQHF
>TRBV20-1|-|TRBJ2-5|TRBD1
TGCAGTATAAACCGGGACAGGGGGCGCAAATATGGGACCCAGTACTTC
CSINRDRGRKYGTQYF
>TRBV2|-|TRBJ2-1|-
TGTGCCAGCAGTGACCAAGGGAATGAGCAGTTCTTC
CASSDQGNEQFF
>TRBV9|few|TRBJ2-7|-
TGTGCCAGCAGCGGTGGGACACCGGCTACACTCCACGAGCAGTACTTC
CASSGGTPATLHEQYF
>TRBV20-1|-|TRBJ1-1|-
TGCAGTGCTAGAGATAGGAGGCGAGGGGGGGGGACTGAAGCTTTCTTT
CSARDRRRGGGTEAFF
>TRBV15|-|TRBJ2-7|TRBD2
TGTGCCACCAGCAGAGATCCTACGGGAGGCGAGCAGTACTTC
CATSRDPTGGEQYF
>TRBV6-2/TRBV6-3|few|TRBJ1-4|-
TGTGCCAGCAGTTACAGAGGTCGGCCGAATGAAAAACTGTTTTTT
CASSYRGRPNEKLFF
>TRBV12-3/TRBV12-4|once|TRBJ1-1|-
TGTGCCAGCAGTTTATCTTGGTTGGGTGGGCAGGGGTTAACTGAAGCTTTCTTT
CASSLSWLGGQGLTEAFF
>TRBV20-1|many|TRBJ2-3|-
TGCAGTGCTAGCCCCTTAACAGGGTTAACAGATACGCAGTATTTT
CSASPLTGLTDTQYF
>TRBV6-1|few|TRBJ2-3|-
TGTGCCAGCAGTGAACCTCTCCATGCAGATACGCAGTATTTT
CASSEPLHADTQYF
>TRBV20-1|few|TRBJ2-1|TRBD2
TGCAGTGCTCCGAGCGGGGGGGACAATGAGCAGTTCTTC
CSAPSGGDNEQFF
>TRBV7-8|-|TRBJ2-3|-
TGTGCCAGCAGCTCCGGACGGTTTGGAGATACGCAGTATTTT
CASSSGRFGDTQYF
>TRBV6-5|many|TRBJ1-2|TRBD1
TGTGCCAGCAGTTCCTCTGGACAGGGTGCTGGCTACACCTTC
CASSSSGQGAGYTF
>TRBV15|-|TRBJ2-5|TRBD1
TGTGCCACCAGCAGTGAACCGACAGGGGGAGAGACCCAGTACTTC
CATSSEPTGGETQYF
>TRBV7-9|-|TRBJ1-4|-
TGTGCCAGCAGCTTAATCGGAATGAACGAAAAACTGTTTTTT
CASSLIGMNEKLFF
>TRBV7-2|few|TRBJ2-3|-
TGTGCCAGCAGCTTATATGTGGGGGGAAGCACAGATACGCAGTATTTT
CASSLYVGGSTDTQYF
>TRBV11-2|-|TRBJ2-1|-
TGTGCCAGCAGCTCCGCTTACGACAATGAGCAGTTCTTC
CASSSAYDNEQFF
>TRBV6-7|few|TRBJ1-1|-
TGTGCCAGCAGAAACGAAGGACACCAGGGAGACACTGAAGCTTTCTTT
CASRNEGHQGDTEAFF
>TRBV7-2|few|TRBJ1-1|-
TGTGCCAGCAGCTTAGGACACAGGGAGAACACTGAAGCTTTCTTT
CASSLGHRENTEAFF
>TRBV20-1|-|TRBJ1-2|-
TGCAGAGCAGGCTATGGCTACACCTTC
CRAGYGYTF
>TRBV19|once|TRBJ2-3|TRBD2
TGTGCCAGTAGTATGAGCGGGGCCACGGATACGCAGTATTTT
CASSMSGATDTQYF
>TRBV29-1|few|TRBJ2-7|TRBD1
TGCAGCGTCAAGGGGGTGGTCGGGACAGAAACTTACGAGCAGTACTTC
CSVKGVVGTETYEQYF
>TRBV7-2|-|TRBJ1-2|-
TGTGCCAGCAGCTTAGCATACAGGGATGGCTATGGCTACACCTTC
CASSLAYRDGYGYTF
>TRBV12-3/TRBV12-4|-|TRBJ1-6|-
TGTGCCAGCACCCTTATCTATAATTCACCCCTCCACTTT
CASTLIYNSPLHF
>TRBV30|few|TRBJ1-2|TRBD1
TGTGCCTGGACGGGACAGGCATTATATGGCTACACCTTC
CAWTGQALYGYTF
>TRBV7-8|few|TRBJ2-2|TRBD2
TGTGCCAGCGGCGGGGGGGCCGACACCGGGGAGCTGTTTTTT
CASGGGADTGELFF
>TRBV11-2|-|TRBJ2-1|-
TGTGCCAGCAGCCCAGACAGTTCGCTTGAGGTTGAGCAGTTCTTC
CASSPDSSLEVEQFF
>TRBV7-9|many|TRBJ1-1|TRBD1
TGTGCCAGCAGCTCAGGACAGGTTAGTGCCGCAGGGACTGAAGCTTTCTTT
CASSSGQVSAAGTEAFF
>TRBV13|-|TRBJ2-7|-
TGTGCCAGCAGCTCAGGCATATCTTCCTACGAGCAGTACTTC
CASSSGISSYEQYF
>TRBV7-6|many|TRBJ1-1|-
TGTGCCAGCAGCGCCGACATGAACACTGAAGCTTTCTTT
CASSADMNTEAFF
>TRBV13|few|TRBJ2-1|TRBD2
TGTGCCAGCAGCTTAGGAACAGCGGGAGTATTCAATGAGCAGTTCTTC
CASSLGTAGVFNEQFF
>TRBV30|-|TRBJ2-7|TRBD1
TGTGCCTGGACACAGGGGGCCGGGCAGTACTTC
CAWTQGAGQYF